The 25 T cell receptor beta chains listed next were all sequenced from one sample in a study of shared clonotypes between healthy human individuals (TCRdb year 2020). The method behind the library was the immunoSEQ multiplex PCR assay. The table was pulled from immuneACCESS by TCRdb, which kept in-frame rearrangements only. Such tables lose some clones; where checked, under half of the loss comes from unresolved V genes, and the rest has no known cause. The sample table records about 2.3 million clones; 80% to 95% of these occur just once. The ten biggest clones cover approximately 0.4% of the sample. The specimen sequenced was naive CD4+ T cells from PBMCs. This sample's cell subset or site label indicates: CD45RA+ positively selected. The receptors originated from a man aged 18 to 29 in good health. Some clones in this sample may be carry-over from other donors' samples.

The rearrangement joins TRBV5-1 to TRBJ2-7; 7 bases fit TRBD2. CDR1 SGHRS and CDR2 YFSETQ come from the germline V gene. This CDR3 is built from 15 residues. The trim removed 0 bases at V and 6 bases at J, leaving 9 bases unmatched. In DNA form, the CDR3 reads TGCGCCAGCAGCTTGGTCCCTTCTCCGGGAGGCGAGCAGTACTTC. This translates into CASSLVPSPGGEQYF.

The chain combines TRBV28 with TRBJ2-6, with a tentative D call TRBD1 (6 bases). The V and J ends lost 10 bases and 1 base respectively, with 11 bases between them. This CDR3 is built from 14 residues. The germline CDR1 and CDR2 sequences are MDHEN and SYDVKM. The CDR3 DNA sequence: TGTGCCACCGTGGACAGTTCTGGGGCCAACGTCCTGACTTTC. Translation gives CATVDSSGANVLTF.

The V and J genes are TRBV7-2 and TRBJ2-7; D is unresolved. The germline V and J ends were trimmed by 2 bases and 2 bases, with 13 bases remaining between them. The V gene's germline CDR1 is SGHTA and CDR2 FQGNSA. This CDR3 spans 15 amino acids. The CDR3, as DNA: TGTGCCAGCAGCTTATCCTCCATCGCGCCCTACGAGCAGTACTTC. As protein: CASSLSSIAPYEQYF.

The V and J genes are TRBV11-3 and TRBJ2-7; D might be TRBD1 or TRBD2, each matching 5 bases. This CDR3 is 14 amino acids long. Germline V gives CDR1 SGHNT, CDR2 YENEEA. V shed 3 bases and J shed 2 bases, with 11 bases lying between them. The CDR3 region is CASSFGAGPYEQYF. DNA of the CDR3: TGTGCCAGCAGCTTCGGGGCGGGCCCCTACGAGCAGTACTTC. The full variable domain, completed using reference TRBV11-3 and TRBJ2-7, is EAGVVQSPRYKIIEKKQPVAFWCNPISGHNTLYWYLQNLGQGPELLIRYENEEAVDDSQLPKDRFSAERLKGVDSTLKIQPAELGDSAVYLCASSFGAGPYEQYFGPGTRLTVT.

The chain has TRBV11-2 and TRBJ2-7; 9 bases align to TRBD1. Trimming at V came to 3 bases and at J to 3 bases, leaving 3 bases not matched to a gene. The CDR3 extends over 14 amino acids. The germline V gene has CDR1 SGHAT and CDR2 FQNNGV. CDR3 in amino acids: CASSLADRGYEQYF. The CDR3 nucleotides are TGTGCCAGCAGCTTGGCGGACAGGGGCTACGAGCAGTACTTC.

The V gene is TRBV7-3, the J gene TRBJ2-1; maybe TRBD1 (6 bases). Germline loops: CDR1 SGHTA, CDR2 FQGTGA. V was clipped by 2 bases and J by 9 bases, with 8 bases between them. The CDR3 totals 12 residues. This CDR3 reads CASSLEGGEQFF. CDR3 in DNA: TGTGCCAGCAGCTTAGAAGGGGGTGAGCAGTTCTTC.

This clone has only a few counts. In DNA form, the CDR3 reads TGTGCCAGCAGTGATGGGGGTGCAGGTCCCAAAGCTTTCTTT. Protein sequence: CASSDGGAGPKAFF. V is TRBV25-1 and J is TRBJ1-1, with D tentatively TRBD1 (5 bases). CDR3 length equals 14 residues. Germline V gene data show CDR1 as MGHDK and CDR2 as SYGVNS. The V gene lost 3 bases and the J gene lost 9 bases, with 17 bases spanning the gap.

The V gene is TRBV28, the J gene TRBJ1-2; D ambiguous. The V and J ends lost 7 bases and 4 bases respectively, with 16 bases between them. Germline loops: CDR1 MDHEN, CDR2 SYDVKM. This CDR3 has 14 amino acids. The CDR3, as DNA: TGTGCCAGCACGAGCCCTTCAGGCTCCTATGGCTACACCTTC. Translated: CASTSPSGSYGYTF.

Comments on this clone: The germline gene is not matched at one end of the junction; a read error may be the cause. The chain recombines TRBV10-3 with TRBJ1-2, with TRBD1 matching over 7 bases. The germline V gene encodes CDR1 ENHRY and CDR2 SYGVKD. The CDR3 is 12 residues long. The CDR3 nucleotides are TGTGCCATCAGTGGCGTAACAGGGGACCCCGACTTC. Its protein is CAISGVTGDPDF.

The gene calls are TRBV11-2 and TRBJ2-5, with 9 nucleotides matching TRBD2. This CDR3 has 17 amino acids. Unmatched junction bases numbered 13, after V lost 3 bases and J lost 5 bases. Germline V gene lookup returns CDR1 SGHAT and CDR2 FQNNGV. The CDR3 protein is CASSFSRREGLRETQYF. Written as DNA, the CDR3 is TGTGCCAGCAGCTTCAGTAGGCGGGAGGGCCTTCGGGAGACCCAGTACTTC.

The gene calls are TRBV6-5 and TRBJ2-2; no clear D gene. In germline, CDR1 is MNHEY, CDR2 SVGAGI. V gave up 0 bases and J gave up 6 bases, with 8 bases separating them. The CDR3 is made up of 14 amino acids. CDR3 region: CASSYSERAGELFF. The CDR3, as DNA: TGTGCCAGCAGTTACTCGGAAAGAGCCGGGGAGCTGTTTTTT.

CDR3 in DNA: TGTGCCAGCGGCCGAGGACTAGCCTCCTACAATGAGCAGTTCTTC. This gives the protein CASGRGLASYNEQFF. This chain links TRBV5-6 with TRBJ2-1; 8 bases align to TRBD2. V shed 7 bases, J shed 0 bases, and the junction held 6 bases outside the gene matches. The germline V gene has CDR1 SGHDT and CDR2 YYEEEE. CDR3 size: 15 residues.

This clone was seen a handful of times. J is TRBJ1-1 and V is TRBV4-1; unclear D gene. Looked up from germline, CDR1 is MGHRA and CDR2 is YSYEKL. The length of the CDR3 is 13 residues. The V end was cut by 1 base, the J end by 4 bases, with 7 bases between. The CDR3 bases are TGCGCCAGCAGCCAAGTAGAGGGCACTGAAGCTTTCTTT. It specifies CASSQVEGTEAFF.

The V and J genes are TRBV19 and TRBJ1-5; D remains ambiguous. Germline CDR1 is LNHDA and CDR2 is SQIVND (reference sequence). The germline V and J ends were trimmed by 1 base and 4 bases, with 17 bases remaining between them. The CDR3 is 17 residues long. CDR3 nucleotide sequence: TGTGCCAGTAGTATAGGTTTGGCGGGGTCACGGAATCAGCCCCAGCATTTT. It yields the protein CASSIGLAGSRNQPQHF.

The gene calls are TRBV30 and TRBJ2-7, with TRBD1 matching 9 bases. This CDR3 contains 14 residues. Per germline, CDR1 GTSNPN and CDR2 SVGIG (reference sequence). The V and J ends lost 1 base and 4 bases, in that order; junction bases with no gene match: 5. The CDR3 coding sequence is TGTGCCTGGAGTGCCGGGACAGGGAGTTACGAGCAGTACTTC. Residues: CAWSAGTGSYEQYF.

The J gene is TRBJ2-7, the V gene TRBV27; D might be TRBD1 or TRBD2, each matching 5 bases. This CDR3 contains 15 residues. Germline assignment: CDR1 MNHEY and CDR2 SMNVEV (reference sequence). Between the trimmed V and J ends, which lost 0 bases and 0 bases, there was a span of 9 bases. CDR3 loop: CASSLSRGASYEQYF. The CDR3, as DNA: TGTGCCAGCAGTTTATCTAGAGGGGCCTCCTACGAGCAGTACTTC.

This chain links TRBV5-1 with TRBJ2-3; D is possibly TRBD1 (5 bases). The germline V gene encodes CDR1 SGHRS and CDR2 YFSETQ. V shed 0 bases and J shed 2 bases, with 10 bases lying between them. The CDR3 has 15 amino acids. The CDR3 nucleotides read TGCGCCAGCAGCTTGGAGGCAGGGCACACAGATACGCAGTATTTT. Residues: CASSLEAGHTDTQYF.

This clone has only a few counts. The chain carries TRBV5-1 and TRBJ1-1; unclear D gene. Trimming shortened V by 5 bases and J by 1 base, and 15 bases separated the two germline ends. The germline gives CDR1 SGHRS, CDR2 YFSETQ. CDR3 length: 15 residues. The CDR3 loop is CASSSVGLGNTEAFF. In DNA form, the CDR3 reads TGCGCCAGCAGTTCGGTGGGTTTAGGGAACACTGAAGCTTTCTTT.

The chain joins TRBV6-5 to TRBJ2-7; TRBD2 might be the D (7 bases). Germline V gene lookup returns CDR1 MNHEY and CDR2 SVGAGI. Trimming cost V 5 bases and J 0 bases, with 11 bases left between them. The CDR3 totals 14 residues. The CDR3 loop reads CASSRGGPSYEQYF. The CDR3 DNA reads TGTGCCAGCAGTAGGGGGGGTCCCTCCTACGAGCAGTACTTC.

The chain combines TRBV28 with TRBJ2-3; D possibly uses TRBD1 or TRBD2 (6 bases each). The CDR3 is 17 residues long. Trimming took off 10 bases at V and 3 bases at J, with 26 bases between the two ends. Germline V CDR1 and CDR2: MDHEN, SYDVKM. The DNA of the CDR3 is TGTGCCACCCTTTTAGGGGGAGCGGGTGGTCGAACAGATACGCAGTATTTT. Its protein is CATLLGGAGGRTDTQYF.

As concerns this clone: The sample has other DNA sequences that encode this CDR3 too. The chain uses TRBV5-1 and TRBJ1-2; 9 nucleotides align to TRBD1. CDR3 length equals 15 residues. Trimming cost V 4 bases and J 6 bases; bases outside gene matches: 10. The germline CDR1 and CDR2 sequences are SGHRS and YFSETQ. CDR3 region: CASSPGGTGNHGYTF. The DNA of the CDR3 is TGCGCCAGCAGCCCTGGGGGGACAGGGAATCATGGCTACACCTTC.

The V gene is TRBV28, the J gene TRBJ1-5; TRBD1 agrees at 7 bases. The length of the CDR3 is 14 residues. The germline gives CDR1 MDHEN, CDR2 SYDVKM. V lost 5 bases, J lost 5 bases, and 6 bases stayed unmatched. The CDR3 region is CASSRGTADQPQHF. CDR3 coding DNA: TGTGCCAGCAGTCGGGGGACAGCCGATCAGCCCCAGCATTTT.

The J gene is TRBJ2-5, the V gene TRBV30; D perhaps matches TRBD2 (8 bases). Trimming removed 5 bases from V and 5 bases from J, with 18 bases in between. CDR3 size: 14 residues. Germline loops: CDR1 GTSNPN, CDR2 SVGIG (reference sequence). CDR3 protein: CAWVRQGLEETQYF. Here the CDR3 DNA reads TGTGCCTGGGTCAGACAGGGACTAGAGGAGACCCAGTACTTC.

For this clone: The junction departs from germline at one end; a sequencing error may be responsible. The chain employs TRBV7-3 and TRBJ2-7; the D call may be TRBD1 or TRBD2 (5 bases each). CDR3 length: 14 residues. Germline V lookup: CDR1 SGHTA, CDR2 FQGTGA. CDR3 loop: CASSLLGDSYEQYF. The DNA of the CDR3 is TGTGCCAGTAGCTTATTGGGGGACTCCTACGAGCAGTACTTC.

The V gene is TRBV18, the J gene TRBJ2-3; the D gene is possibly TRBD1 (5 bases). Per the germline V gene, CDR1 is KGHSH and CDR2 is LQKENI. V gave up 1 base and J gave up 2 bases, with 10 bases separating them. This CDR3 comprises 15 residues. This CDR3 is CASSPQRGSTDTQYF. CDR3 nucleotides: TGTGCCAGCTCACCACAAAGGGGTTCCACAGATACGCAGTATTTT.